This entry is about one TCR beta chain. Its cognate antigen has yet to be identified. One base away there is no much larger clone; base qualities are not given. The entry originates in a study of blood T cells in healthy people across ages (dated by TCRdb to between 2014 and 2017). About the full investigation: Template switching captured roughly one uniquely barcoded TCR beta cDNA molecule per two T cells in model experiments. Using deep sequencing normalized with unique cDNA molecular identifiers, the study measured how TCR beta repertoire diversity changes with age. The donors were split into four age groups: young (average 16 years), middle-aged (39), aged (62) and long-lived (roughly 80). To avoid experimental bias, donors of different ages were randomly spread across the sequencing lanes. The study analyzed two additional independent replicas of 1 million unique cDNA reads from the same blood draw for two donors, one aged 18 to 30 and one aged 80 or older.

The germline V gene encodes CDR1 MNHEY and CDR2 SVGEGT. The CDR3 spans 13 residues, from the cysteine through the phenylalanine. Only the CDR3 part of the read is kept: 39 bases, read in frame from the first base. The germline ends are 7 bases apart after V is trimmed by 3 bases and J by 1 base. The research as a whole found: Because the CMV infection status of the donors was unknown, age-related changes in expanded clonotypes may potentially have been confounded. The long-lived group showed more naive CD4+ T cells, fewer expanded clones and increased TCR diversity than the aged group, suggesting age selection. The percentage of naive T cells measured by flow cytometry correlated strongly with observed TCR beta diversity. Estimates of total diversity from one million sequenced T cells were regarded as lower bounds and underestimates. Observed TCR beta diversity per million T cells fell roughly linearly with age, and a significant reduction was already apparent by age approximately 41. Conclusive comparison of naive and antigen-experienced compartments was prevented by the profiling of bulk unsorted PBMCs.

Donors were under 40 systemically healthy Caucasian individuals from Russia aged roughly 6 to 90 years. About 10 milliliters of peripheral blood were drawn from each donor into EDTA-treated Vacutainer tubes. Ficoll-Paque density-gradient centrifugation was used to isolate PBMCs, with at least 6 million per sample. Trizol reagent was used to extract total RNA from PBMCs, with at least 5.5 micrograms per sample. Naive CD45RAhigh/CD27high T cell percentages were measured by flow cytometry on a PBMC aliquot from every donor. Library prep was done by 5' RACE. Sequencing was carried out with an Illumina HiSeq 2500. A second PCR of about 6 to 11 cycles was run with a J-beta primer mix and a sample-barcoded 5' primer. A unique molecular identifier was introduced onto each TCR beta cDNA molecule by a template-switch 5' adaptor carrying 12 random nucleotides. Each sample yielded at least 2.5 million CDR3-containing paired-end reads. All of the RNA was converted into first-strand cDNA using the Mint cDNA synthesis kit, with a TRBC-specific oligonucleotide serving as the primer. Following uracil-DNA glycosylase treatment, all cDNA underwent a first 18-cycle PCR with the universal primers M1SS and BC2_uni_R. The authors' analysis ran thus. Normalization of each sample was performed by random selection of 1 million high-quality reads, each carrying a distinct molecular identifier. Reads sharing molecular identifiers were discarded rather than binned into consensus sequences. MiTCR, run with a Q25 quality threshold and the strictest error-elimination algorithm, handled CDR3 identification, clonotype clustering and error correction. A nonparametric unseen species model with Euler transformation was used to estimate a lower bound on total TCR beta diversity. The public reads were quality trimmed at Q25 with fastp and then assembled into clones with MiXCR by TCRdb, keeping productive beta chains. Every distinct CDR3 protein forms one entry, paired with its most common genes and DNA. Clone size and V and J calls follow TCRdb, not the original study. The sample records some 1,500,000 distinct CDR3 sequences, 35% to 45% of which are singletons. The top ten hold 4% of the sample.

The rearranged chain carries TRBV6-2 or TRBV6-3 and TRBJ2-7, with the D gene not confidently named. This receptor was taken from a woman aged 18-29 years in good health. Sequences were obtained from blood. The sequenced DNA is TGTGCCAGCAGTTATTTGATTTCCTACGAGCAGTACTTC. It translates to CASSYLISYEQYF.